Detailed here is one TCR beta chain. The antigen it binds to is not known. Possible read error: a much larger clone is one base away. From the cysteine through the phenylalanine, the CDR3 covers 15 amino acids. Here the CDR3 DNA is all that survives: 45 bases in frame from base 1. The trim is 1 base for V and 0 bases for J, with a gap of 7 bases between the germline ends. CDR1 and CDR2 (SGHTA, FQGNSA) derive from the germline V gene. Library preparation employed PCR. This sample was sequenced with an Illumina HiSeq 2500. Molecular barcoding was employed in the preparation of TCR libraries, with unique molecular identifiers being used to normalize TCRbeta repertoire quantification. TCRdb ran its own pipeline on the public reads, namely fastp trimming at Q25 and MiXCR clone calling, and kept in-frame beta chains. Each CDR3 protein gets just one entry, which takes the most common genes and DNA from the rows behind it. For this sample the table gives roughly 100,000 distinct CDR3 sequences, of which 7% to 9% were detected only once. About 7% of the sample belongs to the ten largest clones.

This sample was taken from a study of T-cell reconstitution after alpha-beta-depleted transplantation in children (dated by TCRdb to between 2015 and 2016). In the study overall: T-cell immune reconstitution after TCRalphabeta/CD19-depleted allogeneic hematopoietic cell transplantation in children was quantitatively tracked in the study by means of TCR repertoire profiling.

This clonotype originated in a human donor who donated a stem cell graft to a child with congenital amegakaryocytic thrombocytopenia. This sequence uses TRBV7-2 and TRBJ2-1, and perhaps TRBD2 as D gene, on 6 matching bases. Sequenced here: PBMCs from the stem cell graft donor, sampled from the stem cell graft. For the CDR3, the sequence is CASSLDGSSYNEQFF. In nucleotides, the sequence is TGTGCCAGCAGCTTAGACGGGAGCTCCTACAATGAGCAGTTCTTC. Extended through the reference TRBV7-2 and TRBJ2-1 proteins, this CDR3 yields the full variable domain: GAGVSQSPSNKVTEKGKDVELRCDPISGHTALYWYRQSLGQGLEFLIYFQGNSAPDKSGLPSDRFSAERTGGSVSTLTIQRTQQEDSAVYLCASSLDGSSYNEQFFGPGTRLTVL.